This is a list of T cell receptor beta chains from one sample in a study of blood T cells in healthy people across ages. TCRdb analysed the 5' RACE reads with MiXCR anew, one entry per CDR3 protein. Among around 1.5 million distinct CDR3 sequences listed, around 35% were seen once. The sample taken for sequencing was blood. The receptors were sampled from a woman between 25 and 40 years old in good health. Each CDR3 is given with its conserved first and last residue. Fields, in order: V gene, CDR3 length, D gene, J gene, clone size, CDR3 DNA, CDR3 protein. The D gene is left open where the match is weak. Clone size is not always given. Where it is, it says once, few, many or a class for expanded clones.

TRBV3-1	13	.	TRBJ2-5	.	TGTGCCAGCAGCTGGAGAAGGTCGGAGACCCAGTACTTC	CASSWRRSETQYF
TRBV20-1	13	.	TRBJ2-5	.	TGCAGTGCTGTCCGGACCCATCAAGAGACCCAGTACTTC	CSAVRTHQETQYF
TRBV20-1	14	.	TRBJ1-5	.	TGCAGTGCTGGTCGACAACTTAGCAATCAGCCCCAGCATTTT	CSAGRQLSNQPQHF
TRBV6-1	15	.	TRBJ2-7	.	TGTGCCAGCAGTGAATACAAATCTGGGGACTACGAGCAGTACTTC	CASSEYKSGDYEQYF
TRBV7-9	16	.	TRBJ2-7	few	TGTGCCAGCAGCCAACTGCGAGGGAGATTGGTCTACGAGCAGTACTTC	CASSQLRGRLVYEQYF
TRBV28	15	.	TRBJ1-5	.	TGTGCCAGCAGTTTAAGGCCTGACAGCAATCAGCCCCAGCATTTT	CASSLRPDSNQPQHF
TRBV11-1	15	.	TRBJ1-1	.	TGTGCCAGCTTGGACCTCAAGGGGGGAAGGACTGAAGCTTTCTTT	CASLDLKGGRTEAFF
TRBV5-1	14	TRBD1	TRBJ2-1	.	TGCGCCAGCAGGACAGGGGGAACCTACAATGAGCAGTTCTTC	CASRTGGTYNEQFF
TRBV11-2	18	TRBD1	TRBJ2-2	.	TGTGCCAGCAGCTTATTACTCAGGGCAGGGGGCAACACCGGGGAGCTGTTTTTT	CASSLLLRAGGNTGELFF
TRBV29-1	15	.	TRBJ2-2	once	TGCAGCGTTGAATCTCTCGGGGCAGGCACCGGGGAGCTGTTTTTT	CSVESLGAGTGELFF